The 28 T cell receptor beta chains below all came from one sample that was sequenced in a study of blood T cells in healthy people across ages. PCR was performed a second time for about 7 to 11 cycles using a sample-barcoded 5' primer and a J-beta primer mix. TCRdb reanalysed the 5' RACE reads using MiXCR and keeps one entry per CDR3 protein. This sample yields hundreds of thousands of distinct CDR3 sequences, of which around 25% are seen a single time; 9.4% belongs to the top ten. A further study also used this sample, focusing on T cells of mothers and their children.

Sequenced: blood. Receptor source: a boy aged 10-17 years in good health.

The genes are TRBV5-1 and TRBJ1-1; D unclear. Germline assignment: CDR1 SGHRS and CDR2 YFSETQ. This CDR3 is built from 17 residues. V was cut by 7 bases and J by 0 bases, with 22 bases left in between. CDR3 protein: CASRLRAIDYMNTEAFF. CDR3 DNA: TGCGCCAGCCGTCTCCGGGCGATTGATTATATGAACACTGAAGCTTTCTTT.

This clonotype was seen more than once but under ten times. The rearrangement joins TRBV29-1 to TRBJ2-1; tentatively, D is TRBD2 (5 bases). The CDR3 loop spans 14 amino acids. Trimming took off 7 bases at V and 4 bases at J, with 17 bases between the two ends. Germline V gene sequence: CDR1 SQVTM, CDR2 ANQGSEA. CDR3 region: CSAEGGQMYNEQFF. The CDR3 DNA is TGCAGCGCTGAGGGCGGGCAGATGTACAATGAGCAGTTCTTC.

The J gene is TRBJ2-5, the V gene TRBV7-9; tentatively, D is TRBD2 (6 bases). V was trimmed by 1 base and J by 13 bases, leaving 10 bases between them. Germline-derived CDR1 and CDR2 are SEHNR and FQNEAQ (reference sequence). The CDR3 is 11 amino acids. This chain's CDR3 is CASSLDGGMYF. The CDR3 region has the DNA TGTGCCAGCAGCTTAGACGGGGGAATGTACTTC.

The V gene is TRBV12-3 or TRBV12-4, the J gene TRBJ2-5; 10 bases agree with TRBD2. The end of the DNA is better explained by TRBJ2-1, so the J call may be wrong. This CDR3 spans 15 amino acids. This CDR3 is CASSILAGVYNEQFF. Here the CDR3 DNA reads TGTGCCAGCAGTATCCTAGCGGGAGTCTACAATGAGCAGTTCTTC.

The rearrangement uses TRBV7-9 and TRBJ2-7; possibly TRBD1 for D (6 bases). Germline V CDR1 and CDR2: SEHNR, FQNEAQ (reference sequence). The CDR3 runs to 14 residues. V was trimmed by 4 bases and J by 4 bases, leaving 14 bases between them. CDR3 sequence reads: CASSYRDKSYEQYF. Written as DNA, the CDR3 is TGTGCCAGCAGCTACCGGGACAAAAGTTACGAGCAGTACTTC.

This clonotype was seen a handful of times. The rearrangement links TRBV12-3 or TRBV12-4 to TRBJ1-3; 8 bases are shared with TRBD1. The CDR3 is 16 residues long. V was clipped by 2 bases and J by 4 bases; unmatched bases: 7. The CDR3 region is CASSLRQGAGGNTIYF. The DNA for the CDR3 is TGTGCCAGCAGTTTACGCCAGGGGGCTGGAGGAAACACCATATATTTT.

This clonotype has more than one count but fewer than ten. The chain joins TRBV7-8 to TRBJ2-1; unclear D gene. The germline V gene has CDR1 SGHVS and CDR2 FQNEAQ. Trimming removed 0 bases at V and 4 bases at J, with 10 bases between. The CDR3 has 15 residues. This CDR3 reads CASSLAYSVYNEQFF. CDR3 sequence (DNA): TGTGCCAGCAGCTTAGCTTATTCGGTGTACAATGAGCAGTTCTTC.

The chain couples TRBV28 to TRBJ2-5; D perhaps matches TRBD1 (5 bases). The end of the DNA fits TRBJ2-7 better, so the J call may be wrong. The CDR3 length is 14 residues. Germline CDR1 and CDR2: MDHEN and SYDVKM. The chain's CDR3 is CASSFGRVTYEQYF. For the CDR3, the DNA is TGTGCCAGCAGTTTTGGCAGGGTGACCTACGAGCAGTACTTC.

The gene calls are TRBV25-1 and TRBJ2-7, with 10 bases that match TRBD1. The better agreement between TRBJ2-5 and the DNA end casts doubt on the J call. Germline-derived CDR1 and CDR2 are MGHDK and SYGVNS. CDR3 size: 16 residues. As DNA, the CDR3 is TGTGCCAGCAGTGATGGGGACAGGGGCTTCACAGAGACCCAGTACTTC. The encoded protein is CASSDGDRGFTETQYF.

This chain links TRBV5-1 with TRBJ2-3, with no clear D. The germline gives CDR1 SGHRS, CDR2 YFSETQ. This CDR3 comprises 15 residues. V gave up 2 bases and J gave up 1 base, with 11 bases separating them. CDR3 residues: CASSFSAVRTDTQYF. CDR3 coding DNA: TGCGCCAGCAGCTTCTCGGCGGTGCGCACAGATACGCAGTATTTT.

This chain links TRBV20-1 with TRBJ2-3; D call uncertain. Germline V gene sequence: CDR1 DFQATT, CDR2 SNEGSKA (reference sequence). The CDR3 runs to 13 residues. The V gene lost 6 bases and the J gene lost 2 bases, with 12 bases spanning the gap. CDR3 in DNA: TGCAGTGCCCGTCTCTTCGCCACAGATACGCAGTATTTT. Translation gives CSARLFATDTQYF.

In DNA form, the CDR3 reads TGTGCCAGCAGTCGGGACACAACCGGCACAGATACGCAGTATTTT. Its translation is CASSRDTTGTDTQYF. V and J are TRBV7-9 and TRBJ2-3, with D perhaps TRBD1 (6 bases). Germline-derived CDR1 and CDR2 are SEHNR and FQNEAQ (reference sequence). The CDR3 covers 15 residues. V dropped 6 bases and J dropped 1 base, with 14 bases sitting between them.

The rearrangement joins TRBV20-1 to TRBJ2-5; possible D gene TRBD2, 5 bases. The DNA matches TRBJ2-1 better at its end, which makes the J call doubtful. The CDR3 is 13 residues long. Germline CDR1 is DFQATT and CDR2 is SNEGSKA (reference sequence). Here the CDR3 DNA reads TGCAGTGCTATAAGCGGAGAAAGGAATGAGCAGTTCTTC. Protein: CSAISGERNEQFF.

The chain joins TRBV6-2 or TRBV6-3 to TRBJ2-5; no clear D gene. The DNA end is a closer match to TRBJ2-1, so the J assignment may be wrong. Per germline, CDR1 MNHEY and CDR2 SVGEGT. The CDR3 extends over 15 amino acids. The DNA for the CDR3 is TGTGCCAGCAGTACAAGACAACCCAAAAACAATGAGCAGTTCTTC. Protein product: CASSTRQPKNNEQFF.

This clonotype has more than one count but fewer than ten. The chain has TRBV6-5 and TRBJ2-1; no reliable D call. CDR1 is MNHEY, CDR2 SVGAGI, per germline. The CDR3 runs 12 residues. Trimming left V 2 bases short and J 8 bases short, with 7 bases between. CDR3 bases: TGTGCCAGCAGTTACCCTCCGGATGAGCAGTTCTTC. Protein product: CASSYPPDEQFF.

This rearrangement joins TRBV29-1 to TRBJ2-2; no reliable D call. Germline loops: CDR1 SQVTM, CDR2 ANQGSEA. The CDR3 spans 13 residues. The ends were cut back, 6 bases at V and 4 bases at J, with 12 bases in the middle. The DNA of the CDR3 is TGCAGCGTCGGAGTCGGGTCCACCGGGGAGCTGTTTTTT. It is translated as CSVGVGSTGELFF.

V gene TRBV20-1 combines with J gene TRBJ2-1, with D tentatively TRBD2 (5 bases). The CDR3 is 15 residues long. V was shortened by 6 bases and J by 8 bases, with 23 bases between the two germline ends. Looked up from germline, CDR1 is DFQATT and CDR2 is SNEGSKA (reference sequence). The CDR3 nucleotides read TGCAGTGCCCCGAAAGGGAGCGACCCAGCGGATGAGCAGTTCTTC. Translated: CSAPKGSDPADEQFF.

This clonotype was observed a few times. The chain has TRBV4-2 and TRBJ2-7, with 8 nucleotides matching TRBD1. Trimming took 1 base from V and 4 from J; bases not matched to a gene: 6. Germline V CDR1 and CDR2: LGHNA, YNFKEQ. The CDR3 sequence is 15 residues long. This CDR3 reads CASSQVPGGKYEQYF. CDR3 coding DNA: TGTGCCAGCAGCCAAGTGCCAGGGGGCAAATACGAGCAGTACTTC.

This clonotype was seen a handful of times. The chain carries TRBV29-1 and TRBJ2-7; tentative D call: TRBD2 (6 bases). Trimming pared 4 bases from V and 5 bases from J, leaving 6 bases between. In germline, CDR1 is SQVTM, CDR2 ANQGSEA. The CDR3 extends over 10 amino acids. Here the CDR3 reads CSVGGDEQYF. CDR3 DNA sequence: TGCAGCGTTGGGGGGGACGAGCAGTACTTC.

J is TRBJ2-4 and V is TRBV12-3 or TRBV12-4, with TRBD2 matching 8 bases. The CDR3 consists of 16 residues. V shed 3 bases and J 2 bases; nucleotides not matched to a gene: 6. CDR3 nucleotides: TGTGCCAGCAGTTTGACGGTAGCGGGGCCCAAAAACATTCAGTACTTC. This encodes CASSLTVAGPKNIQYF.

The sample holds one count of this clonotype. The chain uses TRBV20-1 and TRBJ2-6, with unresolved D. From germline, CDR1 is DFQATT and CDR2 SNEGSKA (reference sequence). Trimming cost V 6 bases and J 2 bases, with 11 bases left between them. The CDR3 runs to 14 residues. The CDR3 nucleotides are TGCAGTGCCCGGAGTGTCGCTGGGGCCAACGTCCTGACTTTC. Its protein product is CSARSVAGANVLTF.

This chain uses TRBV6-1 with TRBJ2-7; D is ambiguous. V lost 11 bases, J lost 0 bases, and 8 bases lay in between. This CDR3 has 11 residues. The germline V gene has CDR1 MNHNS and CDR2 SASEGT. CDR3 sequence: CALGVSYEQYF. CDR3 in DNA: TGTGCCCTGGGCGTCTCCTACGAGCAGTACTTC.

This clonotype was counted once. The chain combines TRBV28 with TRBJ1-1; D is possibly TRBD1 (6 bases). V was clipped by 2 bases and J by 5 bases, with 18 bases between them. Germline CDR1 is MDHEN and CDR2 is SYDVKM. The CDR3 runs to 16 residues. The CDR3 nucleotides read TGTGCCAGCAGTTTACTCGGGGGCCGGGCGAGGACTGAAGCTTTCTTT. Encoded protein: CASSLLGGRARTEAFF.

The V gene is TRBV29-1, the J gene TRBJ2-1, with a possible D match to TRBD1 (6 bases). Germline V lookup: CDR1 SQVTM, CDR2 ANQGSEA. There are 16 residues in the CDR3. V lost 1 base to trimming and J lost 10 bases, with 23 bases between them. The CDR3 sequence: CSVEGVSGWGLQEQFF. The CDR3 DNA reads TGCAGCGTTGAAGGGGTTTCGGGATGGGGGCTACAAGAGCAGTTCTTC.

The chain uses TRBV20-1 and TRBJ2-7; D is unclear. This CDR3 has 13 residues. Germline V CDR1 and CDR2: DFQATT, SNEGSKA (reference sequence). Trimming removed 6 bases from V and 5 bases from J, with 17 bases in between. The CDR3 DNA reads TGCAGTGCCCCCGGAGTCCTTATGAACGAGCAGTACTTC. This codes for CSAPGVLMNEQYF.

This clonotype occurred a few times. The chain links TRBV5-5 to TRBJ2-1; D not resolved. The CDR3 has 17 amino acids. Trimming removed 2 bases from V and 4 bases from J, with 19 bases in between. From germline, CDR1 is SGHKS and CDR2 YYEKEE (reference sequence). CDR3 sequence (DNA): TGTGCCAGCAGCTTATCCGCTCGGCGGAACAAATACAATGAGCAGTTCTTC. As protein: CASSLSARRNKYNEQFF.

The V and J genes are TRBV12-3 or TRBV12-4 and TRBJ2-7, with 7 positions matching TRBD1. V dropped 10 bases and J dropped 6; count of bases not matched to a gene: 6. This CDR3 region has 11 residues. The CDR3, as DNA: TGTGCCACCGGACAGGTACGCGAGCAGTACTTC. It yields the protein CATGQVREQYF.

DNA of the CDR3: TGTGCCAGCAGACCTAGGGGGACAGGGATCAATGAGCAGTTCTTC. Translation gives CASRPRGTGINEQFF. V usage is TRBV12-3 or TRBV12-4 and J usage is TRBJ2-1, with 9 bases matching TRBD1. V was clipped by 6 bases and J by 6 bases; unmatched bases: 9. The CDR3 covers 15 residues.